Described below is a single T cell receptor (beta chain) sequence and its context. Its specificity is unknown. The data were produced by immunoSEQ multiplex PCR, yet TCRdb's version contains in-frame clones alone and is incomplete. This table holds some 85,000 clones, 90% to 95% found once. This entry belongs to a study of T cell responses to AZD1222 COVID-19 vaccine. Trimming removed 0 bases from V and 7 bases from J, with 13 bases in between. CDR1 is SEHNR, CDR2 FQNEAQ, per germline (reference sequence). The CDR3 spans 14 residues. Study-level results: The CD4 TCRs associated with vaccination extended across spike and predominated at 160-218 and 743-854. Among the donors, most were white British and more were female, and clonal diversity was possibly underestimated.

The receptor was isolated from an adult in good health. Sample: peripheral blood, taken on day 0 of AZD1222 vaccination. The rearrangement links TRBV7-9 to TRBJ2-7, with no clear D. The CDR3 here is CASSLAGLGEEQYF. The CDR3 nucleotides are TGTGCCAGCAGCTTAGCGGGATTGGGCGAGGAGCAGTACTTC.